This paragraph reports one TCR beta chain. Its antigen target is currently unknown. Qualities for individual bases were not recorded, and no much larger clone is one base off. This specimen comes from a study of blood T cell repertoires in COVID-19 (dated by TCRdb to the early 2020s). About the investigation overall: Collaborator samples came from the United States, Italy and Spain and covered acute and convalescent phases of COVID-19. The prospective study material was composed of cDNA or gDNA derived from T cells, B-cell-depleted T cells, or PBMCs. The dataset comprised deeply sampled blood TCRbeta repertoires from subjects exposed to, actively infected with, or recovered from COVID-19. A freely available public database, intended as a resource for researchers studying the immune response to SARS-CoV-2, is where the repertoires were released. Samples came from the ongoing ImmuneRACE study (first 160 participants) plus 1,254 subjects from 6 global collaborators. Nearly every sample came with metadata listing a de-identified subject ID, COVID-19 status, age in years and sex. HLA class I and class II types, where available, came from metadata supplied by the sample provider rather than from assay-based typing. The paper's findings and limits, for the study overall: The amount of clinical and demographic metadata varied by source and participant and was provided uncurated.

From the germline V gene, CDR1 is MDHEN and CDR2 is SYDVKM. V has 5 bases trimmed and J has 3 bases trimmed; junction bases matching no gene number 2. The CDR3 numbers 13 residues from cysteine through phenylalanine. Only CDR3 DNA remains: 39 bases, in frame from the first base. TCRbeta CDR3 regions were amplified from genomic DNA by means of the immunoSEQ Assay, a bias-controlled multiplex PCR. The paper's processing steps were these. Nucleated cell counts per sample were estimated from amplification of reference gene primers within the assay. To quantify the absolute abundance of each unique TCRbeta CDR3 rearrangement, sequence reads were collapsed and filtered. For each sample, productive Simpson clonality was calculated as the square root of Simpson's diversity index over productive rearrangements. As stored in TCRdb, this immuneACCESS dataset retains in-frame rearrangements with V and J assigned. A fraction of the clones does not appear; measured against another copy, unresolved V genes explain less than half of the discrepancy, and the remainder lacks a known reason. The DNA was the basis for D and trimming; V, J and clone size are from that table. The sample has about 210,000 clones on record, roughly nine tenths of them singletons. The top ten constitute 0.65% to 0.95% of the sample.

Each collaborating institution followed its own protocols to collect whole blood in K2EDTA tubes. For TCRbeta analysis, collaborator samples were shipped as frozen whole blood, as isolated PBMCs, or as DNA extracted from either sample type. The chain was built from TRBV28 and TRBJ2-7; 9 central nucleotides agree with TRBD2. Sequencing input: peripheral blood. This sequence originates from a woman aged 70-85 years with acute or convalescent COVID-19. The bases are TGTGCCAGCAGTATAGCGGGAGACTACGAGCAGTACTTC. Translated, it reads CASSIAGDYEQYF. With all but the CDR3 taken from the reference TRBV28 and TRBJ2-7 genes, the full variable domain is: DVKVTQSSRYLVKRTGEKVFLECVQDMDHENMFWYRQDPGLGLRLIYFSYDVKMKEKGDIPEGYSVSREKKERFSLILESASTNQTSMYLCASSIAGDYEQYFGPGTRLTVT.